The 5 T cell receptor beta chains presented below share a single source sample, sequenced in a study of blood T cells in healthy people across ages. With a J-beta primer mix and a sample-barcoded 5' primer, a second PCR ran roughly 6 to 11 cycles. In TCRdb, the 5' RACE reads were re-called with MiXCR into one record per CDR3 protein. The sample has 1.4 million or so distinct CDR3 sequences; roughly two fifths are singletons. The sample taken for sequencing was blood. All receptors come from a woman aged 18-30 years in good health.

The rearrangement links TRBV20-1 to TRBJ2-7, with D unresolved. CDR3 size: 13 residues. The germline V gene has CDR1 DFQATT and CDR2 SNEGSKA (reference sequence). The V and J ends lost 1 base and 5 bases respectively, with 12 bases between them. The CDR3: CSARGHFLHEQYF. The CDR3 DNA follows: TGCAGTGCTAGAGGCCACTTCCTTCACGAGCAGTACTTC.

The chain employs TRBV20-1 and TRBJ2-3; D remains unclear. The ends were cut back, 7 bases at V and 7 bases at J, with 15 bases in the middle. Germline V gives CDR1 DFQATT, CDR2 SNEGSKA (reference sequence). The CDR3 runs to 12 residues. As DNA, the CDR3 is TGCAGTGTTATCGACTCGCCTCATACGCAGTATTTT. Translating it yields CSVIDSPHTQYF.

The chain carries TRBV2 and TRBJ1-5, with a possible D match to TRBD1 (6 bases). Germline loops: CDR1 SNHLY, CDR2 FYNNEI. V lost 7 bases to trimming and J lost 5 bases, with 12 bases between them. The CDR3 has 13 residues. CDR3 in DNA: TGTGCCAGCAACAGGGATTCGGATCAGCCCCAGCATTTT. This sequence encodes CASNRDSDQPQHF.

This clonotype has more than one count but fewer than ten. The rearrangement links TRBV4-1 to TRBJ2-5; 9 bases map to TRBD1. CDR3 length: 17 residues. V was clipped by 1 base and J by 5 bases; unmatched bases: 11. The germline CDR1 and CDR2 sequences are MGHRA and YSYEKL. The CDR3, as DNA: TGCGCCAGCAGCCAAGTGTACCTTGGACAGGGGAGGGAGACCCAGTACTTC. Protein: CASSQVYLGQGRETQYF.

This clonotype was recorded once. The chain has TRBV20-1 and TRBJ2-5; D may be TRBD2 (6 bases). V was shortened by 6 bases and J by 11 bases, with 25 bases between the two germline ends. Looked up from germline, CDR1 is DFQATT and CDR2 is SNEGSKA (reference sequence). The CDR3 runs 14 residues. In nucleotides, the CDR3 is TGCAGTGCGAGTGAGCGGGTGAATTACAATGAGCAGTACTTC. Its protein product is CSASERVNYNEQYF.